This is a list of T cell receptor beta chains from one sample in a study of blood T cell repertoires in COVID-19. Clones were sequenced by immunoSEQ multiplex PCR, and TCRdb holds only the in-frame ones, with some missing. The table records about 360,000 clones, 86% of them present only once. The sequenced sample was peripheral blood. Receptor source: a woman aged 55-70 years with COVID-19, enrolled during active disease. Both conserved end residues are part of each CDR3. Each record gives: D gene, J gene, clone size, V gene, CDR3 protein, CDR3 DNA. The D gene is left open where the match is weak. Part of the rows lack a size; the others show once, few, many or a class for expanded clones.

d_gene: TRBD2
j_gene: TRBJ2-1
abundance: .
v_gene: TRBV7-9
CDR3aa: CASSPHFGGAIDNEQFF
CDR3nt: TGTGCCAGCAGCCCCCACTTCGGGGGGGCCATCGACAATGAGCAGTTCTTC

d_gene: .
j_gene: TRBJ2-2
abundance: .
v_gene: TRBV15
CDR3aa: CATSRDPGPAGELFF
CDR3nt: TGTGCCACCAGCAGAGACCCAGGGCCCGCCGGGGAGCTGTTTTTT

d_gene: .
j_gene: TRBJ1-5
abundance: .
v_gene: TRBV7-6
CDR3aa: CASSLEQGNQPQHF
CDR3nt: TGTGCCAGCAGCTTAGAACAGGGTAATCAGCCCCAGCATTTT

d_gene: .
j_gene: TRBJ2-3
abundance: .
v_gene: TRBV30
CDR3aa: CAWSVLMGTQYF
CDR3nt: TGTGCCTGGAGTGTACTAATGGGTACGCAGTATTTT

d_gene: .
j_gene: TRBJ2-3
abundance: .
v_gene: TRBV6-2/TRBV6-3
CDR3aa: CASSASRDFTPQPQYF
CDR3nt: TGTGCCAGCAGTGCATCCCGGGACTTCACTCCTCAGCCGCAGTATTTT

d_gene: .
j_gene: TRBJ1-4
abundance: .
v_gene: TRBV12-5
CDR3aa: CASGFVGGLEEKLFF
CDR3nt: TGTGCTAGTGGCTTCGTCGGGGGGCTGGAAGAAAAACTGTTTTTT

d_gene: TRBD1
j_gene: TRBJ1-2
abundance: few
v_gene: TRBV2
CDR3aa: CATLGQARDEDYGYTF
CDR3nt: TGTGCCACCCTCGGACAGGCCCGTGATGAGGATTATGGCTACACCTTC

d_gene: .
j_gene: TRBJ1-1
abundance: .
v_gene: TRBV11-3
CDR3aa: CASSLDFRAQAFF
CDR3nt: TGTGCCAGCAGCTTAGATTTTCGAGCTCAAGCTTTCTTT

d_gene: TRBD1
j_gene: TRBJ2-7
abundance: once
v_gene: TRBV19
CDR3aa: CASNSGQFSYEQYF
CDR3nt: TGTGCCAGTAACTCGGGACAGTTCTCCTACGAGCAGTACTTC

d_gene: .
j_gene: TRBJ1-3
abundance: .
v_gene: TRBV21-1
CDR3aa: CARGRSPRSGNTIYF
CDR3nt: TGTGCCAGGGGGAGGAGTCCTCGCTCTGGAAACACCATATATTTT

d_gene: .
j_gene: TRBJ2-4
abundance: .
v_gene: TRBV18
CDR3aa: CASSPTGIQYF
CDR3nt: TGTGCCAGCTCACCTACAGGGATTCAGTACTTC

d_gene: .
j_gene: TRBJ1-1
abundance: .
v_gene: TRBV11-2
CDR3aa: CASSRRMVGVPTFSAFF
CDR3nt: TGTGCCAGCAGCCGGCGGATGGTAGGGGTCCCTACGTTTTCAGCTTTCTTT

d_gene: TRBD2
j_gene: TRBJ2-7
abundance: .
v_gene: TRBV4-1
CDR3aa: CASSRGLAGKSYEQYF
CDR3nt: TGCGCCAGCAGCCGAGGACTAGCGGGGAAGTCCTACGAGCAGTACTTC

d_gene: TRBD1
j_gene: TRBJ2-2
abundance: .
v_gene: TRBV30
CDR3aa: CASIAGTVNTGELFF
CDR3nt: TGTGCCTCAATAGCCGGGACAGTAAACACCGGGGAGCTGTTTTTT

d_gene: .
j_gene: TRBJ2-7
abundance: .
v_gene: TRBV19
CDR3aa: CASSIVHGGSYEQYF
CDR3nt: TGTGCCAGTAGTATAGTTCACGGGGGATCCTACGAGCAGTACTTC

d_gene: TRBD1
j_gene: TRBJ1-2
abundance: .
v_gene: TRBV19
CDR3aa: CATIGQGKDYGYTF
CDR3nt: TGTGCCACCATTGGACAGGGGAAGGACTATGGCTACACCTTC

d_gene: TRBD2
j_gene: TRBJ2-1
abundance: .
v_gene: TRBV9
CDR3aa: CASSVEGLARSGEQFF
CDR3nt: TGTGCCAGCAGCGTAGAGGGACTAGCGAGGAGTGGTGAGCAGTTCTTC

d_gene: TRBD1
j_gene: TRBJ2-5
abundance: .
v_gene: TRBV2
CDR3aa: CASSAFPPGTGGETQYF
CDR3nt: TGTGCCAGCAGCGCCTTCCCGCCCGGGACAGGGGGTGAGACCCAGTACTTC

d_gene: .
j_gene: TRBJ2-3
abundance: .
v_gene: TRBV7-9
CDR3aa: CASRMGGSTDTQYF
CDR3nt: TGTGCCAGCAGAATGGGGGGTTCCACAGATACGCAGTATTTT

d_gene: .
j_gene: TRBJ2-1
abundance: .
v_gene: TRBV24-1
CDR3aa: CATSGQDEQFF
CDR3nt: TGTGCCACCAGTGGTCAGGATGAGCAGTTCTTC

d_gene: TRBD1
j_gene: TRBJ1-2
abundance: .
v_gene: TRBV4-2
CDR3aa: CASRQGAGAYYGYTF
CDR3nt: TGTGCCAGCAGGCAGGGGGCGGGGGCCTACTATGGCTACACCTTC

d_gene: .
j_gene: TRBJ1-2
abundance: .
v_gene: TRBV27
CDR3aa: CASSPTDGRVYGYTF
CDR3nt: TGTGCCAGCAGTCCCACCGATGGGAGGGTCTATGGCTACACCTTC

d_gene: .
j_gene: TRBJ1-5
abundance: .
v_gene: TRBV13
CDR3aa: CASSLGQPNQPQHF
CDR3nt: TGTGCCAGCAGCTTAGGACAGCCGAATCAGCCCCAGCATTTT

d_gene: TRBD1
j_gene: TRBJ1-6
abundance: .
v_gene: TRBV10-3
CDR3aa: CAISEDATGGSYNSPLHF
CDR3nt: TGTGCCATCAGTGAGGACGCGACAGGGGGGTCCTATAATTCACCCCTCCACTTT

d_gene: TRBD1
j_gene: TRBJ2-1
abundance: .
v_gene: TRBV5-1
CDR3aa: CASSLARTGTYNEQFF
CDR3nt: TGCGCCAGCAGCTTGGCCCGGACAGGCACCTACAATGAGCAGTTCTTC

d_gene: TRBD1
j_gene: TRBJ1-4
abundance: .
v_gene: TRBV12-5
CDR3aa: CASGSGTGNEKLFF
CDR3nt: TGTGCTAGTGGTTCCGGGACAGGGAATGAAAAACTGTTTTTT

d_gene: TRBD2
j_gene: TRBJ2-7
abundance: .
v_gene: TRBV3-1/TRBV3-2
CDR3aa: CASSQERIGRPSGTSGGSYEQYF
CDR3nt: TGTGCCAGCAGCCAAGAAAGGATAGGTCGACCGTCGGGGACTAGCGGGGGCTCCTACGAGCAGTACTTC

d_gene: TRBD1
j_gene: TRBJ1-1
abundance: .
v_gene: TRBV10-3
CDR3aa: CAISVSNRGNTEAFF
CDR3nt: TGTGCCATCAGTGTTAGTAACAGGGGGAACACTGAAGCTTTCTTT

d_gene: .
j_gene: TRBJ1-1
abundance: .
v_gene: TRBV4-1
CDR3aa: CASSHRTEAFF
CDR3nt: TGCGCCAGCAGCCACAGGACTGAAGCTTTCTTT

d_gene: TRBD1
j_gene: TRBJ1-6
abundance: .
v_gene: TRBV6-5
CDR3aa: CASRGQAVNSPLHF
CDR3nt: TGTGCCAGCAGGGGACAGGCTGTGAATTCACCCCTCCACTTT

d_gene: TRBD1
j_gene: TRBJ1-1
abundance: .
v_gene: TRBV18
CDR3aa: CASSPDRGNAAFF
CDR3nt: TGTGCCAGCTCACCGGACAGGGGGAATGCGGCTTTCTTT

d_gene: TRBD1
j_gene: TRBJ1-2
abundance: .
v_gene: TRBV2
CDR3aa: CASVLGDRGVGYTF
CDR3nt: TGTGCCAGCGTATTGGGAGACAGGGGGGTTGGCTACACCTTC

d_gene: .
j_gene: TRBJ1-2
abundance: .
v_gene: TRBV5-6
CDR3aa: CASSVGSRSGNYGYTF
CDR3nt: TGTGCCAGCAGCGTAGGAAGTCGTTCAGGGAACTATGGCTACACCTTC

d_gene: .
j_gene: TRBJ1-5
abundance: .
v_gene: TRBV30
CDR3aa: CAWSMADQPQHF
CDR3nt: TGTGCCTGGAGTATGGCCGATCAGCCCCAGCATTTT

d_gene: .
j_gene: TRBJ2-7
abundance: .
v_gene: TRBV7-2
CDR3aa: CASSLVADSYEQYF
CDR3nt: TGTGCCAGCAGCTTAGTGGCGGACTCCTACGAGCAGTACTTC

d_gene: TRBD2
j_gene: TRBJ2-2
abundance: .
v_gene: TRBV29-1
CDR3aa: CSGRTSGGNTGELFF
CDR3nt: TGCAGCGGTCGGACTAGCGGGGGAAACACCGGGGAGCTGTTTTTT

d_gene: .
j_gene: TRBJ2-5
abundance: .
v_gene: TRBV6-5
CDR3aa: CASTVIVGGETQYF
CDR3nt: TGTGCCAGCACCGTAATTGTTGGGGGGGAGACCCAGTACTTC

d_gene: TRBD1
j_gene: TRBJ1-5
abundance: once
v_gene: TRBV11-2
CDR3aa: CASSLHGTANQPQHF
CDR3nt: TGTGCCAGCAGCTTACATGGGACAGCTAATCAGCCCCAGCATTTT

d_gene: .
j_gene: TRBJ1-1
abundance: .
v_gene: TRBV19
CDR3aa: CASSLVGGANTEAFF
CDR3nt: TGTGCCAGTAGCCTCGTGGGGGGGGCGAACACTGAAGCTTTCTTT

d_gene: TRBD1
j_gene: TRBJ2-7
abundance: .
v_gene: TRBV18
CDR3aa: CASSLRDREGYEQYF
CDR3nt: TGTGCCAGCTCCCTCCGGGACAGAGAAGGTTACGAGCAGTACTTC

d_gene: .
j_gene: TRBJ1-1
abundance: .
v_gene: TRBV5-8
CDR3aa: CASSPRLLPNTEAFF
CDR3nt: TGTGCCAGCAGCCCTAGACTCCTTCCGAACACTGAAGCTTTCTTT

d_gene: TRBD1
j_gene: TRBJ1-1
abundance: .
v_gene: TRBV15
CDR3aa: CATSRGGTGGTEAFF
CDR3nt: TGTGCCACCAGCAGGGGAGGAACAGGGGGCACTGAAGCTTTCTTT

d_gene: .
j_gene: TRBJ2-1
abundance: .
v_gene: TRBV3-1/TRBV3-2
CDR3aa: CASSPITGIIGEQFF
CDR3nt: TGTGCCAGCAGCCCCATTACGGGAATAATTGGTGAGCAGTTCTTC

d_gene: .
j_gene: TRBJ2-5
abundance: .
v_gene: TRBV5-1
CDR3aa: CASSKGGGQETQYF
CDR3nt: TGCGCCAGCAGTAAAGGGGGGGGACAAGAGACCCAGTACTTC

d_gene: TRBD1
j_gene: TRBJ1-6
abundance: .
v_gene: TRBV30
CDR3aa: CASTGLIYNSPLHF
CDR3nt: TGTGCCTCGACAGGGCTTATCTATAATTCACCCCTCCACTTT

d_gene: .
j_gene: TRBJ1-2
abundance: .
v_gene: TRBV3-1/TRBV3-2
CDR3aa: CASSRGVYGYTF
CDR3nt: TGTGCCAGCAGCCGGGGGGTCTATGGCTACACCTTC

d_gene: TRBD2
j_gene: TRBJ2-5
abundance: .
v_gene: TRBV7-9
CDR3aa: CASSLGTSGGQETQYF
CDR3nt: TGTGCCAGCAGCTTAGGGACTAGCGGGGGCCAAGAGACCCAGTACTTC

d_gene: .
j_gene: TRBJ1-6
abundance: .
v_gene: TRBV5-4
CDR3aa: CASSLGGVASPLHF
CDR3nt: TGTGCCAGCAGCTTAGGAGGGGTGGCTTCACCCCTCCACTTT

d_gene: .
j_gene: TRBJ1-4
abundance: .
v_gene: TRBV27
CDR3aa: CASSSGTSSGEKLFF
CDR3nt: TGTGCCAGCAGCTCGGGGACAAGCTCAGGCGAAAAACTGTTTTTT

d_gene: TRBD1
j_gene: TRBJ1-2
abundance: once
v_gene: TRBV10-3
CDR3aa: CAISESQGASWGYTF
CDR3nt: TGTGCCATCAGTGAGTCGCAGGGGGCGTCATGGGGCTACACCTTC

d_gene: TRBD1
j_gene: TRBJ1-3
abundance: .
v_gene: TRBV11-3
CDR3aa: CASSRGTGEARTIYF
CDR3nt: TGTGCCAGCAGCCGCGGGACAGGGGAGGCTCGCACCATATATTTT

d_gene: .
j_gene: TRBJ2-2
abundance: once
v_gene: TRBV5-4
CDR3aa: CASSLARGARTGELFF
CDR3nt: TGTGCCAGCAGCTTAGCCAGGGGCGCAAGGACCGGGGAGCTGTTTTTT

d_gene: .
j_gene: TRBJ2-7
abundance: once
v_gene: TRBV27
CDR3aa: CASSLSAEAYEQYF
CDR3nt: TGTGCCAGCAGTTTATCTGCAGAAGCCTACGAGCAGTACTTC

d_gene: TRBD2
j_gene: TRBJ2-7
abundance: .
v_gene: TRBV9
CDR3aa: CASSHGTSGGYEQYF
CDR3nt: TGTGCCAGCAGCCATGGGACTAGCGGGGGCTACGAGCAGTACTTC

d_gene: TRBD2
j_gene: TRBJ2-1
abundance: .
v_gene: TRBV7-2
CDR3aa: CASSFSSGGPYNEQFF
CDR3nt: TGTGCCAGCAGCTTCAGCAGCGGGGGCCCCTACAATGAGCAGTTCTTC

d_gene: .
j_gene: TRBJ2-5
abundance: .
v_gene: TRBV10-1
CDR3aa: CASSDGTKETQYF
CDR3nt: TGCGCCAGCAGCGACGGGACAAAAGAGACCCAGTACTTC

d_gene: TRBD1
j_gene: TRBJ1-2
abundance: .
v_gene: TRBV7-8
CDR3aa: CASSSGTGSLYGYTF
CDR3nt: TGTGCCAGCAGCTCGGGGACAGGTTCTTTATATGGCTACACCTTC

d_gene: .
j_gene: TRBJ1-2
abundance: .
v_gene: TRBV10-3
CDR3aa: CAISLDSNYGYTF
CDR3nt: TGTGCCATCAGTCTAGACAGTAACTATGGCTACACCTTC

d_gene: .
j_gene: TRBJ1-1
abundance: .
v_gene: TRBV20-1
CDR3aa: CSASKGPVNTEAFF
CDR3nt: TGCAGTGCTAGTAAGGGGCCGGTGAACACTGAAGCTTTCTTT

d_gene: TRBD1
j_gene: TRBJ1-2
abundance: once
v_gene: TRBV5-6
CDR3aa: CASSYSPGQGGWGYTF
CDR3nt: TGTGCCAGCAGTTACTCCCCGGGACAAGGGGGCTGGGGCTACACCTTC